The text below deals with one T cell receptor (beta chain). Its antigen is unknown. These data originate in a study of T cell responses to AZD1222 COVID-19 vaccine. Points from the study as a whole: Two AZD1222 administrations were followed by greater Spike-specific TCR breadth and depth. It was only after the peak T cell response that any repertoires were sampled. The span of vaccine-associated CD4 TCRs extended across spike, with dominance at 160-218 and 743-854.

Profiled with immunoSEQ multiplex PCR; TCRdb holds only in-frame clones, not every one. The table includes about 190,000 clones, around 94% detected once. This CDR3 has 12 residues. Trimming removed 8 bases from V and 2 bases from J, with 9 bases in between. Germline CDR1 and CDR2: SGHAT and FQDESV (reference sequence). The sequencing used peripheral blood, collected 28 days after the second dose of the MenACWY control vaccine. The sequence derives from an adult who received the MenACWY meningococcal vaccine as a control. The rearrangement links TRBV11-1 to TRBJ2-5, with D unclear. In nucleotides, the CDR3 is TGTGCCAGCGGTGGCCCGCAAGAGACCCAGTACTTC. Translation: CASGGPQETQYF.